Shown below are 25 T cell receptor beta chains from a single sample sequenced in a study of untreated major depressive disorder. Findings of the study overall: Compared with controls, depressed patients showed more TRBV05-01 (Vbeta 5.1) usage in CD4+ T cells.

For these receptors, no antigen is known. TCRdb keeps only in-frame clones here, not all; method: immunoSEQ multiplex PCR. Counted here are approximately 12,000 clones, approximately 90% occurring once; the ten biggest clones make up about 1.5%. The sequencing input was CD4+ T cells from PBMCs. These receptors all stem from a woman in her 30s with major depressive disorder.

In nucleotides, the CDR3 is TGTGCCTGGAGCGGGGGCCGGGATACGCAGTATTTT. Amino acids: CAWSGGRDTQYF. The chain couples TRBV30 to TRBJ2-3; D possibly matches TRBD1 or TRBD2 (6 bases each). The V gene's germline CDR1 is GTSNPN and CDR2 SVGIG (reference sequence). Deletions cut 3 bases from V and 6 bases from J, with 10 bases between. The CDR3 covers 12 residues. The entire variable domain, with the rest obtained from reference TRBV30 and TRBJ2-3, is as follows: SQTIHQWPATLVQPVGSPLSLECTVEGTSNPNLYWYRQAAGRGLQLLFYSVGIGQISSEVPQNLSASRPQDRQFILSSKKLLLSDSGFYLCAWSGGRDTQYFGPGTRLTVL.

The J gene is TRBJ2-1, the V gene TRBV30; D is unresolved. The V end was cut by 4 bases, the J end by 4 bases, with 11 bases between. There are 13 residues in the CDR3. Germline V gene data show CDR1 as GTSNPN and CDR2 as SVGIG (reference sequence). As DNA, the CDR3 is TGTGCCTGGACCCCCCTGGTATACAATGAGCAGTTCTTC. This gives the protein CAWTPLVYNEQFF.

This chain uses TRBV27 with TRBJ2-1, with D maybe TRBD2 (5 bases). There are 16 residues in the CDR3. In germline, CDR1 is MNHEY, CDR2 SMNVEV (reference sequence). Trimming cost V 7 bases and J 6 bases, with 22 bases left between them. This CDR3 is CASTTPGSRIGNEQFF. CDR3 coding DNA: TGTGCCAGCACCACGCCTGGGAGCCGGATAGGCAATGAGCAGTTCTTC.

The chain combines TRBV30 with TRBJ2-3; D remains ambiguous. CDR3 length: 13 amino acids. Germline values: CDR1 GTSNPN, CDR2 SVGIG (reference sequence). The V end was cut by 2 bases, the J end by 4 bases, with 10 bases between. CDR3 nucleotides: TGTGCCTGGAGTATCCTGATTTCAGATACGCAGTATTTT. Translated: CAWSILISDTQYF.

The CDR3 sequence: CASSLNDGVNTEAFF. CDR3 DNA: TGTGCCAGCAGCTTAAACGACGGAGTGAACACTGAAGCTTTCTTT. This chain links TRBV7-2 with TRBJ1-1; D ambiguous. The germline gives CDR1 SGHTA, CDR2 FQGNSA. CDR3 size: 15 residues. Trimming cost V 2 bases and J 0 bases, with 10 bases left between them.

The rearrangement links TRBV5-4 to TRBJ2-1; TRBD2 aligns across 13 bases. The CDR3 is made up of 17 amino acids. The J segment lost 6 bases and the V segment lost 3 bases, leaving 9 bases of the junction unmatched. Germline values: CDR1 SGHNT, CDR2 YYREEE (reference sequence). This CDR3 reads CASSWTSGSDKRNEQFF. The CDR3, as DNA: TGTGCCAGCAGCTGGACTAGCGGGAGCGACAAGCGCAATGAGCAGTTCTTC.

V is TRBV7-7 and J is TRBJ2-2; D is ambiguous. Germline CDR1 is SSHAT and CDR2 is FNYEAQ (reference sequence). CDR3 length: 17 residues. V lost 5 bases to trimming and J lost 11 bases, with 27 bases between them. The CDR3 DNA reads TGTGCCAGCAGCCCGTTAGGTAGTGGCACCCTGCGAAGCGAGCTGTTTTTT. This encodes CASSPLGSGTLRSELFF.

This chain joins TRBV19 and TRBJ1-1; D uncertain. The V end was cut by 6 bases, the J end by 1 base, with 3 bases between. From germline, CDR1 is LNHDA and CDR2 SQIVND (reference sequence). This CDR3 is 11 amino acids long. CDR3 region: CASRGNTEAFF. CDR3 DNA sequence: TGTGCCAGTAGAGGGAACACTGAAGCTTTCTTT.

This clone came up a few times. The V and J genes are TRBV2 and TRBJ2-1; D gene unclear. V lost 5 bases, J lost 4 bases, and 3 bases lay in between. The CDR3 covers 11 residues. Germline V gene data show CDR1 as SNHLY and CDR2 as FYNNEI. CDR3 sequence: CASSLYNEQFF. In nucleotides, the CDR3 is TGTGCCAGCAGTTTGTACAATGAGCAGTTCTTC.

The chain has TRBV11-2 and TRBJ2-1; D remains ambiguous. V lost 1 base and J 9 bases, leaving 16 bases between the germline ends. Germline V gene data show CDR1 as SGHAT and CDR2 as FQNNGV. The CDR3 sequence is 15 residues long. CDR3 sequence: CASSLVGSPGSEQFF. The CDR3 DNA reads TGTGCCAGCAGCTTAGTTGGCAGCCCCGGTAGTGAGCAGTTCTTC.

The chain is built from TRBV7-6 and TRBJ1-1; D remains unclear. The CDR3 spans 14 residues. Germline CDR1 SGHVS, CDR2 FNYEAQ. Trimming cost V 1 base and J 4 bases, with 10 bases left between them. CDR3 nucleotide sequence: TGTGCCAGCAGCTTAGGAAAGGGTCTCACTGAAGCTTTCTTT. The encoded protein is CASSLGKGLTEAFF.

The chain is built from TRBV5-4 and TRBJ2-3; D ambiguous. CDR1 SGHNT and CDR2 YYREEE come from the germline V gene (reference sequence). V gave up 1 base and J gave up 5 bases, with 8 bases separating them. This CDR3 is built from 13 residues. This chain's CDR3 is CASSLTTGDTQYF. The CDR3 DNA reads TGTGCCAGCAGCTTGACTACTGGAGATACGCAGTATTTT.

This clone has more than one count but fewer than ten. V gene TRBV13 combines with J gene TRBJ1-4, with 8 bases fitting TRBD1. J lost 8 bases, V lost 3 bases, and 5 bases had no gene match. The CDR3 has 14 amino acids. Germline CDR1 and CDR2: PRHDT and FYEKMQ (reference sequence). The CDR3 sequence: CASSFGQGGEKLFF. The CDR3 coding sequence is TGTGCCAGCAGCTTCGGACAGGGTGGAGAAAAACTGTTTTTT.

The sample holds one count of this clone. The rearrangement uses TRBV7-9 and TRBJ1-4; D not resolved. With 0 bases removed from V and 7 bases from J, the gap between germline ends came to 12 bases. Germline-derived CDR1 and CDR2 are SEHNR and FQNEAQ (reference sequence). The CDR3 sequence is 15 residues long. The CDR3 region has the DNA TGTGCCAGCAGCTTAGCCGGCGGGGAGGGTGAAAAACTGTTTTTT. It yields the protein CASSLAGGEGEKLFF. The complete variable domain, with remaining parts taken from reference TRBV7-9 and TRBJ1-4, reads DTGVSQNPRHKITKRGQNVTFRCDPISEHNRLYWYRQTLGQGPEFLTYFQNEAQLEKSRLLSDRFSAERPKGSFSTLEIQRTEQGDSAMYLCASSLAGGEGEKLFFGSGTQLSVL.

The chain uses TRBV9 and TRBJ1-5; D possibly corresponds to TRBD1 (5 bases). Trimming took off 3 bases at V and 0 bases at J, with 10 bases between the two ends. The CDR3 sequence is 15 residues long. Per the germline V gene, CDR1 is SGDLS and CDR2 is YYNGEE. CDR3 coding DNA: TGTGCCAGCAGCGAGACAGATGATAGCAATCAGCCCCAGCATTTT. Translated, it gives CASSETDDSNQPQHF.

The gene calls are TRBV19 and TRBJ2-1; 13 nucleotides match TRBD2. Per the germline V gene, CDR1 is LNHDA and CDR2 is SQIVND (reference sequence). With V trimmed by 5 bases and J by 10 bases, 11 bases remained unmatched. The CDR3 runs to 16 residues. CDR3 sequence (DNA): TGTGCCAGTAGTGCAATACTAGCGGGAGGGGGGCTCGAGCAGTTCTTC. This gives the protein CASSAILAGGGLEQFF.

This sequence joins TRBV11-3 and TRBJ1-3; unclear D gene. This CDR3 has 11 residues. V dropped 4 bases and J dropped 8 bases, with 6 bases sitting between them. In germline, CDR1 is SGHNT, CDR2 YENEEA. The CDR3 reads CASSSPDTIYF. In nucleotides, the CDR3 is TGTGCCAGCAGCTCTCCGGACACCATATATTTT.

In this sample, this clone turned up once. The chain uses TRBV7-2 and TRBJ2-7; D perhaps matches TRBD1 (5 bases). CDR1 is SGHTA and CDR2 is FQGNSA in the germline V gene. Trimming took 5 bases from V and 3 from J, leaving 11 bases between them. The CDR3 contains 13 residues. CDR3 residues: CASSATGNYEQYF. In nucleotides, the CDR3 is TGTGCCAGCAGCGCCACAGGAAACTACGAGCAGTACTTC.

This chain connects TRBV2 to TRBJ2-7; TRBD1 aligns across 7 bases. J lost 5 bases, V lost 6 bases, and 7 bases had no gene match. Germline CDR1 and CDR2: SNHLY and FYNNEI. There are 13 residues in the CDR3. CDR3 sequence reads: CASRRQGLDEQYF. The CDR3 bases are TGTGCCAGCAGACGACAGGGTCTCGACGAGCAGTACTTC. Full variable domain (rest looked up from reference TRBV2 and TRBJ2-7): EPEVTQTPSHQVTQMGQEVILRCVPISNHLYFYWYRQILGQKVEFLVSFYNNEISEKSEIFDDQFSVERPDGSNFTLKIRSTKLEDSAMYFCASRRQGLDEQYFGPGTRLTVT.

The chain links TRBV13 to TRBJ2-2; possibly TRBD2 for D (5 bases). Trimming left V 2 bases short and J 6 bases short, with 10 bases between. The CDR3 consists of 14 residues. Germline V CDR1 and CDR2: PRHDT, FYEKMQ (reference sequence). This CDR3 is CASSLNTGAGELFF. CDR3 DNA: TGTGCCAGCAGCTTAAATACCGGGGCCGGGGAGCTGTTTTTT.

V gene TRBV29-1 combines with J gene TRBJ1-2; D possibly corresponds to TRBD1 (5 bases). The CDR3 has 13 residues. Germline V CDR1 and CDR2: SQVTM, ANQGSEA. Trimming took off 3 bases at V and 8 bases at J, with 16 bases between the two ends. DNA for the CDR3: TGCAGCGTTGACGCCTCAGGGCGAGCCGGCTACACCTTC. The encoded protein is CSVDASGRAGYTF. Full variable domain (remainder filled in from reference TRBV29-1 and TRBJ1-2): SAVISQKPSRDICQRGTSLTIQCQVDSQVTMMFWYRQQPGQSLTLIATANQGSEATYESGFVIDKFPISRPNLTFSTLTVSNMSPEDSSIYLCSVDASGRAGYTFGSGTRLTVV.

This clone has just a few counts. The CDR3 sequence is CASSYNSLYGYTF. In DNA, the CDR3 is TGTGCCAGCAGTTACAACAGCCTTTATGGCTACACCTTC. This sequence joins TRBV6-5 and TRBJ1-2; D gene ambiguous. The CDR3 length is 13 residues. Trimming took off 2 bases at V and 5 bases at J, with 9 bases between the two ends. Germline V gives CDR1 MNHEY, CDR2 SVGAGI.

Here the CDR3 reads CASSYPIGTDLGEAFF. The CDR3 bases are TGTGCCAGCAGTTACCCGATCGGGACAGACCTCGGCGAAGCTTTCTTT. The genes are TRBV6-6 and TRBJ1-1; TRBD1 aligns across 7 bases. CDR1 and CDR2 (germline): MNHNY, SVGAGI (reference sequence). The V and J ends lost 2 bases and 8 bases, in that order; junction bases with no gene match: 14. There are 16 residues in the CDR3.

This chain links TRBV29-1 with TRBJ1-1, with D hard to call. CDR3 size: 10 residues. From germline, CDR1 is SQVTM and CDR2 ANQGSEA. Trimming took 3 bases from V and 8 from J, leaving 7 bases between them. The CDR3 region is CSVDGPEAFF. In nucleotides, the CDR3 is TGCAGCGTTGATGGGCCAGAAGCTTTCTTT.

This chain uses TRBV4-1 with TRBJ1-1, with D uncertain. The CDR3 consists of 14 residues. The V gene's germline CDR1 is MGHRA and CDR2 YSYEKL. Trimming cost V 1 base and J 2 bases, with 8 bases left between them. The CDR3 spells CASSQGQANTEAFF. For the CDR3, the DNA is TGCGCCAGCAGCCAAGGGCAGGCTAACACTGAAGCTTTCTTT.